The 24 T cell receptor beta chains given below trace back to one sample, sequenced in a study of shared clonotypes between healthy human individuals. Naive CD8 cells comprised CD45RO-negative, CCR7-positively selected cells, excluding terminally differentiated effector memory CD45RA+ cells. The protocol was immunoSEQ multiplex PCR, while the TCRdb copy is restricted to in-frame clones and leaves out a portion. The sample lists about 650,000 clones, less than 97% seen once, with about 0.11% in the top ten. The sample taken for sequencing was naive CD8+ T cells sorted from blood. These TCRs come from a woman aged 25 to 39 in good health.

This clone occurred once. The rearrangement joins TRBV6-1 to TRBJ1-3, with D uncertain. The ends were cut back, 7 bases at V and 0 bases at J, with 13 bases in the middle. The CDR3 contains 15 residues. Germline lookup yields CDR1 MNHNS and CDR2 SASEGT. The CDR3 DNA follows: TGTGCCAGCATTCCTAGGGTCAGCTCTGGAAACACCATATATTTT. Amino acids: CASIPRVSSGNTIYF.

The chain uses TRBV9 and TRBJ2-2; D unresolved. The CDR3 spans 14 residues. Trimming left V 3 bases short and J 0 bases short, with 6 bases between. In germline, CDR1 is SGDLS, CDR2 YYNGEE. The CDR3 coding sequence is TGTGCCAGCAGCGCCAGTGCGAACACCGGGGAGCTGTTTTTT. It encodes CASSASANTGELFF.

The chain joins TRBV2 to TRBJ1-2, with D unresolved. Germline CDR1 SNHLY, CDR2 FYNNEI. V was clipped by 2 bases and J by 0 bases, with 4 bases between them. The CDR3 loop spans 13 amino acids. The CDR3 DNA reads as TGTGCCAGCAGTGAATCATCTAACTATGGCTACACCTTC. Translating it yields CASSESSNYGYTF.

The CDR3 sequence is CASSYSTGLTDTQYF. The CDR3 DNA reads TGTGCCAGCAGTTACTCGACGGGACTCACAGATACGCAGTATTTT. The chain links TRBV6-5 to TRBJ2-3, with D possibly matching TRBD2 (6 bases). CDR1 is MNHEY and CDR2 is SVGAGI in the germline V gene. The length of the CDR3 is 15 residues. V lost 0 bases and J lost 2, with 9 bases in between.

The chain joins TRBV5-8 to TRBJ1-4, with D tentatively TRBD1 (5 bases). The CDR3 runs to 13 residues. The V gene lost 4 bases and the J gene lost 7 bases, with 11 bases spanning the gap. Per the germline V gene, CDR1 is SGHTS and CDR2 is YDEGEE. The CDR3 bases are TGTGCCAGCAGCCCGGGGCAGGCTGAAAAACTGTTTTTT. It encodes CASSPGQAEKLFF. Full variable domain (missing parts from reference TRBV5-8 and TRBJ1-4): EAGVTQSPTHLIKTRGQQATLRCSPISGHTSVYWYQQALGLGLQFLLWYDEGEERNRGNFPPRFSGRQFPNYSSELNVNALELEDSALYLCASSPGQAEKLFFGSGTQLSVL.

The V call is TRBV27, the J call TRBJ1-5, with 8 bases that match TRBD1. CDR3 length equals 15 residues. Germline V gene data show CDR1 as MNHEY and CDR2 as SMNVEV (reference sequence). V shed 5 bases, J shed 2 bases, and the junction held 5 bases outside the gene matches. CDR3 bases: TGTGCCAGCAGTGCAGGGGGCTCCGGCAATCAGCCCCAGCATTTT. This sequence encodes CASSAGGSGNQPQHF.

The rearrangement uses TRBV28 and TRBJ1-5, with a weak D call TRBD1 (5 bases). Germline V CDR1 and CDR2: MDHEN, SYDVKM. The length of the CDR3 is 13 residues. V was cut by 6 bases and J by 6 bases, with 12 bases left in between. For the CDR3, the DNA is TGTGCCAGCAGCTGGGGCGCGGGTCAGCCCCAGCATTTT. Its translation: CASSWGAGQPQHF.

This clone came up once. The chain recombines TRBV10-2 with TRBJ2-7; maybe TRBD2 (7 bases). The CDR3 is 15 residues long. The V end lost 8 bases, the J end lost 6 bases, and 23 bases lay between the germline ends. CDR1 and CDR2 (germline): WSHSY, SAAADI. The CDR3 DNA reads TGCGCCAGCCTAGGGGGGGACCGAAATCCTCTCGAGCAGTACTTC. Protein: CASLGGDRNPLEQYF.

This sequence joins TRBV19 and TRBJ2-7; D is ambiguous. V dropped 6 bases and J dropped 6 bases, with 12 bases sitting between them. Per the germline V gene, CDR1 is LNHDA and CDR2 is SQIVND (reference sequence). CDR3 length: 12 residues. This chain's CDR3 is CASSLENGEQYF. CDR3 in DNA: TGTGCCAGTAGCCTAGAGAACGGCGAGCAGTACTTC.

This clone was counted once. V is TRBV15 and J is TRBJ2-2; D possibly corresponds to TRBD1 (5 bases). The CDR3 contains 16 residues. The V and J ends lost 1 base and 1 base respectively, with 10 bases between them. CDR1 and CDR2 (germline): LNHNV, YYDKDF (reference sequence). CDR3 nucleotide sequence: TGTGCCACCAGCAGAGGGGCAGGGCTGAACACCGGGGAGCTGTTTTTT. Translation: CATSRGAGLNTGELFF.

As regards this clone: The same CDR3 also results from other DNA sequences found in this sample. The chain has TRBV28 and TRBJ2-7; D remains ambiguous. V lost 3 bases and J lost 2, with 5 bases in between. The CDR3 extends over 12 amino acids. Germline values: CDR1 MDHEN, CDR2 SYDVKM. The CDR3 protein is CASSLRPYEQYF. The CDR3 DNA reads as TGTGCCAGCAGTTTGCGGCCCTACGAGCAGTACTTC.

J is TRBJ1-2 and V is TRBV27; D is possibly TRBD1 (5 bases). Trimming left V 5 bases short and J 3 bases short, with 13 bases between. Germline-derived CDR1 and CDR2 are MNHEY and SMNVEV (reference sequence). This CDR3 region has 14 residues. The CDR3 DNA follows: TGTGCCAGCAGTCCATTCAGGGATCACTATGGCTACACCTTC. Translating it yields CASSPFRDHYGYTF.

The chain links TRBV5-1 to TRBJ2-5; D unclear. V was pared by 0 bases and J by 9 bases, with 6 bases between. The CDR3 contains 11 residues. Germline V gene sequence: CDR1 SGHRS, CDR2 YFSETQ. The CDR3 DNA follows: TGCGCCAGCAGCTTGGGTGGGGCCCAGTACTTC. Its protein product is CASSLGGAQYF. The full variable domain, in which reference TRBV5-1 and TRBJ2-5 provide the parts outside the CDR3, is KAGVTQTPRYLIKTRGQQVTLSCSPISGHRSVSWYQQTPGQGLQFLFEYFSETQRNKGNFPGRFSGRQFSNSRSEMNVSTLELGDSALYLCASSLGGAQYFGPGTRLLVL.

This chain uses TRBV28 with TRBJ2-1; 8 bases fit TRBD2. This CDR3 is 13 amino acids long. After removal of 0 bases from V and 10 bases from J, the junction contained 2 bases not matched to a gene. The germline CDR1 and CDR2 sequences are MDHEN and SYDVKM. CDR3 in DNA: TGTGCCAGCAGTTTATGGAGCGGGAGAGAGCAGTTCTTC. It is translated as CASSLWSGREQFF.

The CDR3 spells CASSFGGSTRETQYF. The CDR3 DNA reads TGTGCCAGCAGTTTCGGGGGTTCTACACGGGAGACCCAGTACTTC. J is TRBJ2-5 and V is TRBV27; possible D gene TRBD2, 6 bases. This CDR3 spans 15 amino acids. Germline CDR1 MNHEY, CDR2 SMNVEV (reference sequence). Trimming removed 3 bases at V and 5 bases at J, with 16 bases between.

The rearrangement joins TRBV7-2 to TRBJ2-1; 10 bases map to TRBD2. CDR1 is SGHTA and CDR2 is FQGNSA in the germline V gene. There are 15 residues in the CDR3. V lost 4 bases, J lost 5 bases, and 5 bases stayed unmatched. CDR3 bases: TGTGCCAGCAGCTCCACTAGCGGGATAGACAATGAGCAGTTCTTC. This encodes CASSSTSGIDNEQFF.

CDR3 bases: TGTGCCAGCAGTTACTCGTCCCCCTACGAGCAGTACTTC. This translates into CASSYSSPYEQYF. This chain joins TRBV6-5 and TRBJ2-7; D unclear. Trimming removed 0 bases from V and 2 bases from J, with 5 bases in between. The CDR3 is 13 residues long. Per germline, CDR1 MNHEY and CDR2 SVGAGI.

This rearrangement joins TRBV9 to TRBJ2-1; D not certain. V was trimmed by 0 bases and J by 9 bases, leaving 7 bases between them. The CDR3 is 12 amino acids. CDR1 SGDLS and CDR2 YYNGEE come from the germline V gene. CDR3 coding DNA: TGTGCCAGCAGCGTAGACGATAGTGAGCAGTTCTTC. The encoded protein is CASSVDDSEQFF. Using reference TRBV9 and TRBJ2-1 for the parts outside the CDR3, the full variable domain is DSGVTQTPKHLITATGQRVTLRCSPRSGDLSVYWYQQSLDQGLQFLIQYYNGEERAKGNILERFSAQQFPDLHSELNLSSLELGDSALYFCASSVDDSEQFFGPGTRLTVL.

The V and J genes are TRBV21-1 and TRBJ2-7; the table's D gene call, TRBD1, was not cross checked with the DNA. TRBV21-1 is termed a pseudogene. The CDR3 has 16 amino acids. The CDR3 reads CASSKEQGQKSYEQYF. The CDR3 nucleotides read TGTGCCAGCAGCAAAGAGCAAGGACAGAAGAGTTACGAGCAGTACTTC.

The chain links TRBV27 to TRBJ1-1; D not resolved. The CDR3 runs to 14 residues. Germline values: CDR1 MNHEY, CDR2 SMNVEV (reference sequence). V dropped 4 bases and J dropped 3 bases, with 12 bases sitting between them. This CDR3 reads CASSWGDRHTEAFF. CDR3 bases: TGTGCCAGCAGTTGGGGAGACCGGCACACTGAAGCTTTCTTT.

This chain connects TRBV27 to TRBJ2-1, with D possibly matching TRBD2 (6 bases). V was pared by 6 bases and J by 5 bases, with 17 bases between. Germline values: CDR1 MNHEY, CDR2 SMNVEV (reference sequence). The CDR3 totals 15 residues. This CDR3 reads CASSLDYSNHNEQFF. The CDR3 DNA reads TGTGCCAGCAGCCTGGACTACTCTAACCACAATGAGCAGTTCTTC.

The chain has TRBV15 and TRBJ1-2, with TRBD1 matching over 7 bases. This CDR3 contains 15 residues. Losses at the gene ends were 5 bases for V and 2 bases for J; bases not matched to a gene: 8. Germline-derived CDR1 and CDR2 are LNHNV and YYDKDF (reference sequence). CDR3 nucleotides: TGTGCCACCAGCCACCGGGACAGACCCAACTATGGCTACACCTTC. Translation gives CATSHRDRPNYGYTF.

This clone was observed a single time. The chain carries TRBV4-1 and TRBJ2-2; the D gene is possibly TRBD2 (6 bases). Trimming took off 3 bases at V and 1 base at J, with 9 bases between the two ends. The germline V gene has CDR1 MGHRA and CDR2 YSYEKL. This CDR3 has 15 amino acids. CDR3 residues: CASSQLRENTGELFF. CDR3 bases: TGCGCCAGCAGCCAGCTGCGGGAGAACACCGGGGAGCTGTTTTTT.

The chain recombines TRBV28 with TRBJ1-5, with a weak D call TRBD1 (6 bases). The CDR3 has 17 amino acids. V was trimmed by 3 bases and J by 0 bases, leaving 15 bases between them. CDR1 and CDR2 (germline): MDHEN, SYDVKM. DNA for the CDR3: TGTGCCAGCAGTTTTGGCGGGGGGCGGTATAGCAATCAGCCCCAGCATTTT. This translates into CASSFGGGRYSNQPQHF.